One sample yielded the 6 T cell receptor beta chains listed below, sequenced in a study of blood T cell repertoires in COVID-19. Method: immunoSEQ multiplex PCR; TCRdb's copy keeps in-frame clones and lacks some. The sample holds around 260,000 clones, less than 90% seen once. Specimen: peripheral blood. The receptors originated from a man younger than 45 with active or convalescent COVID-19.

This chain's CDR3 is CATTGQGYGYTF. CDR3 coding DNA: TGTGCCACCACGGGACAGGGCTATGGCTACACCTTC. This chain links TRBV10-3 with TRBJ1-2; 9 bases are shared with TRBD1. The trim removed 10 bases at V and 4 bases at J, leaving 4 bases unmatched. Looked up from germline, CDR1 is ENHRY and CDR2 is SYGVKD. This CDR3 is 12 amino acids long.

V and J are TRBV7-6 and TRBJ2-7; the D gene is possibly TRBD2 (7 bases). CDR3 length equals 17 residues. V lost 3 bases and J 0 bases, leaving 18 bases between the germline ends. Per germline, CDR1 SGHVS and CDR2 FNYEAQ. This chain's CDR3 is CASSLGGGGRLSYEQYF. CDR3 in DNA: TGTGCCAGCAGCTTGGGGGGCGGGGGCCGCCTCTCCTACGAGCAGTACTTC.

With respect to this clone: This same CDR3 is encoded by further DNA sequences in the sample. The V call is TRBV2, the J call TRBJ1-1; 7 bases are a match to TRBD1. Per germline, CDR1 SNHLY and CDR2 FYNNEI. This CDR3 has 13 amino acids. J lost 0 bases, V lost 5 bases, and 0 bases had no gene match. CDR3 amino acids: CASSTGVNTEAFF. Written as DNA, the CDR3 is TGTGCCAGCAGTACAGGGGTGAACACTGAAGCTTTCTTT. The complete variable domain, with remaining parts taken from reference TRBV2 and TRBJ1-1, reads EPEVTQTPSHQVTQMGQEVILRCVPISNHLYFYWYRQILGQKVEFLVSFYNNEISEKSEIFDDQFSVERPDGSNFTLKIRSTKLEDSAMYFCASSTGVNTEAFFGQGTRLTVV.

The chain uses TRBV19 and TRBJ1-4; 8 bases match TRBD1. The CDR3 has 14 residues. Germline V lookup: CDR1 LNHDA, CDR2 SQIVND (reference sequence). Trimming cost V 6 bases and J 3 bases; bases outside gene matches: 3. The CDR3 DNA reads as TGTGCCAGTAGGTGGACAGGGCCTAATGAAAAACTGTTTTTT. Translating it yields CASRWTGPNEKLFF.

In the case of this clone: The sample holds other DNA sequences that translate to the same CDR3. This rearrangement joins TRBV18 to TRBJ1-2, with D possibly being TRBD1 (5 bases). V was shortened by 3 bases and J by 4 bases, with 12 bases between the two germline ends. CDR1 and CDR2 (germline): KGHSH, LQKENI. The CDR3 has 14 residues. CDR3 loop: CASSPPGQGYGYTF. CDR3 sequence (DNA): TGTGCCAGCTCACCGCCAGGGCAGGGCTATGGCTACACCTTC.

Here the CDR3 reads CASSPDSPPTYEQYF. The CDR3 DNA reads as TGTGCCAGCTCACCAGACTCACCCCCTACCTACGAGCAGTACTTC. V is TRBV18 and J is TRBJ2-7; D remains unclear. V lost 2 bases and J lost 2, with 13 bases in between. CDR3 length equals 15 residues. CDR1 is KGHSH, CDR2 LQKENI, per germline.